Shown below are 28 T cell receptor beta chains from a single sample sequenced in a study of cytomegalovirus exposure and HLA in healthy donors. PCR employed 60 Vbeta and 13 Jbeta primers. Repertoires were generated with immunoSEQ multiplex PCR, while TCRdb's copy carries only in-frame clones and drops some. The sample consists of about 70,000 clones, 74% of them appearing once. Material for sequencing was PBMCs. The receptors come from a human donor in good health.

The chain is built from TRBV5-4 and TRBJ2-7; D gene unclear. The CDR3 totals 14 residues. V dropped 1 base and J dropped 1 base, with 9 bases sitting between them. Germline values: CDR1 SGHNT, CDR2 YYREEE (reference sequence). CDR3 in amino acids: CASSLSLTSYEQYF. In DNA form, the CDR3 reads TGTGCCAGCAGCTTGAGTCTAACTTCCTACGAGCAGTACTTC.

This chain uses TRBV2 with TRBJ2-3, with D uncertain. The CDR3 runs 15 residues. Germline V gene data show CDR1 as SNHLY and CDR2 as FYNNEI. Deletions cut 5 bases from V and 0 bases from J, with 12 bases between. The DNA of the CDR3 is TGTGCCAGCAGTAAGGAGCGCAGCAGCACAGATACGCAGTATTTT. It encodes CASSKERSSTDTQYF.

The chain joins TRBV7-9 to TRBJ2-3; D remains unclear. The CDR3 runs 14 residues. The V and J ends lost 2 bases and 2 bases respectively, with 8 bases between them. Germline values: CDR1 SEHNR, CDR2 FQNEAQ (reference sequence). The CDR3 nucleotides read TGTGCCAGCAGCTTAAGCGCGAACACAGATACGCAGTATTTT. Translated, it gives CASSLSANTDTQYF.

In its sample, this clone was seen many times. The genes are TRBV7-8 and TRBJ2-1, with 8 bases identical to TRBD2. Germline V gene lookup returns CDR1 SGHVS and CDR2 FQNEAQ. Unmatched junction bases numbered 12, after V lost 3 bases and J lost 8 bases. This CDR3 has 16 residues. CDR3 residues: CASSLSASGSWDEQFF. The DNA for the CDR3 is TGTGCCAGCAGCTTGTCGGCTAGCGGGTCTTGGGATGAGCAGTTCTTC.

The rearrangement links TRBV5-4 to TRBJ2-5, with 11 bases lining up with TRBD2. The CDR3 runs 15 residues. Looked up from germline, CDR1 is SGHNT and CDR2 is YYREEE (reference sequence). The junction had 3 bases not matched to a gene; V was cut back by 3 bases and J by 2 bases. In nucleotides, the CDR3 is TGTGCCAGCAGCTCGAGACTAGCGGGACAAGAGACCCAGTACTTC. This codes for CASSSRLAGQETQYF.

The CDR3 protein is CASSLAGVGNQPQHF. CDR3 coding DNA: TGTGCCAGCAGCTTGGCGGGGGTTGGCAATCAGCCCCAGCATTTT. The J gene is TRBJ1-5, the V gene TRBV5-6; the D gene is possibly TRBD1 (5 bases). V lost 0 bases and J lost 2, with 9 bases in between. Germline V lookup: CDR1 SGHDT, CDR2 YYEEEE. The CDR3 is 15 amino acids.

The genes are TRBV7-9 and TRBJ1-1, with 7 bases fitting TRBD1. This CDR3 spans 14 amino acids. V dropped 5 bases and J dropped 5; count of bases not matched to a gene: 8. Germline values: CDR1 SEHNR, CDR2 FQNEAQ (reference sequence). The CDR3, as DNA: TGTGCCAGCAGCCCGACAGGGTGGGGAACTGAAGCTTTCTTT. Translating it yields CASSPTGWGTEAFF.

The rearrangement uses TRBV7-9 and TRBJ1-2; D is undetermined. Between the trimmed V and J ends, which lost 2 bases and 5 bases, there was a span of 15 bases. The CDR3 contains 15 residues. Germline V gives CDR1 SEHNR, CDR2 FQNEAQ (reference sequence). CDR3 loop: CASSLSSLLRYGYTF. CDR3 sequence (DNA): TGTGCCAGCAGCTTAAGTTCGCTCTTGAGATATGGCTACACCTTC.

The rearrangement uses TRBV27 and TRBJ2-1; 7 bases fit TRBD1. The germline V gene encodes CDR1 MNHEY and CDR2 SMNVEV (reference sequence). The CDR3 contains 17 residues. V gave up 6 bases and J gave up 0 bases; unmatched junction bases: 11. CDR3 nucleotide sequence: TGTGCCAGCAGCCGAACCTACAGGGGACACTCCTACAATGAGCAGTTCTTC. Protein sequence: CASSRTYRGHSYNEQFF.

V usage is TRBV6-5 and J usage is TRBJ1-2; tentatively, D is TRBD1 (5 bases). V lost 6 bases, J lost 4 bases, and 15 bases lay in between. Germline V gene data show CDR1 as MNHEY and CDR2 as SVGAGI. This CDR3 region has 14 residues. This chain's CDR3 is CASRPSGFGYGYTF. The CDR3 region has the DNA TGTGCCAGCAGACCATCAGGGTTTGGCTATGGCTACACCTTC.

This chain joins TRBV27 and TRBJ2-5, with 7 bases aligning to TRBD1. Germline V gives CDR1 MNHEY, CDR2 SMNVEV (reference sequence). The length of the CDR3 is 15 residues. The ends lost 5 bases at V and 0 bases at J; junction bases unmatched: 6. The DNA of the CDR3 is TGTGCCAGCAGTAAGACAGGGATGTACCAAGAGACCCAGTACTTC. Amino acid sequence: CASSKTGMYQETQYF.

The rearrangement links TRBV27 to TRBJ1-1, with D uncertain. The CDR3 contains 14 residues. CDR1 is MNHEY, CDR2 SMNVEV, per germline (reference sequence). V was trimmed by 0 bases and J by 1 base, leaving 6 bases between them. The CDR3 sequence is CASSLSRGNTEAFF. CDR3 sequence (DNA): TGTGCCAGCAGTTTATCGCGGGGGAACACTGAAGCTTTCTTT.

J is TRBJ2-5 and V is TRBV7-2, with TRBD1 matching over 8 bases. The CDR3 loop spans 15 amino acids. Germline-derived CDR1 and CDR2 are SGHTA and FQGNSA. The V gene end was trimmed by 3 bases and the J gene end by 1 base; junction bases not matched to a gene: 4. The CDR3 DNA sequence: TGTGCCAGCAGCTTTGGACAGGGACCCCAAGAGACCCAGTACTTC. This gives the protein CASSFGQGPQETQYF. Full variable domain (outside the CDR3, taken from reference TRBV7-2 and TRBJ2-5): GAGVSQSPSNKVTEKGKDVELRCDPISGHTALYWYRQSLGQGLEFLIYFQGNSAPDKSGLPSDRFSAERTGGSVSTLTIQRTQQEDSAVYLCASSFGQGPQETQYFGPGTRLLVL.

This clone appeared a few times. This rearrangement joins TRBV7-9 to TRBJ1-4; D might be TRBD1 (6 bases). The germline V gene encodes CDR1 SEHNR and CDR2 FQNEAQ (reference sequence). The V end was cut by 5 bases, the J end by 0 bases, with 10 bases between. The CDR3 spans 15 residues. The CDR3 DNA reads as TGTGCCAGCAGCCAACAGGGAACAACTAATGAAAAACTGTTTTTT. The encoded protein is CASSQQGTTNEKLFF.

The rearrangement joins TRBV7-6 to TRBJ2-2; possible D gene TRBD2, 6 bases. Trimming removed 2 bases at V and 4 bases at J, with 14 bases between. The CDR3 runs 16 residues. Germline CDR1 is SGHVS and CDR2 is FNYEAQ. DNA for the CDR3: TGTGCCAGCAGCTTAATTGGAGGGCCGGGCACCGGGGAGCTGTTTTTT. This sequence encodes CASSLIGGPGTGELFF.

The rearrangement uses TRBV2 and TRBJ2-5, with TRBD1 as a possible D gene (5 bases). Germline V gives CDR1 SNHLY, CDR2 FYNNEI. CDR3 length: 15 amino acids. Trimming removed 3 bases at V and 5 bases at J, with 16 bases between. CDR3 in DNA: TGTGCCAGCAGTGAGCAAGGGGCATTGGGGGAGACCCAGTACTTC. This gives the protein CASSEQGALGETQYF.

The chain recombines TRBV6-6 with TRBJ2-3; TRBD2 matches at 13 bases. CDR1 and CDR2 from the germline V gene are MNHNY and SVGAGI (reference sequence). J gave up 5 bases and V 1 base, and 0 bases lay outside the gene matches. The CDR3 has 15 amino acids. CDR3 DNA sequence: TGTGCCAGCAGTTACTGGACTAGCGGGAGAGATACGCAGTATTTT. Protein: CASSYWTSGRDTQYF.

The CDR3 DNA follows: TGCGCCAGCAGCCTCTTCCGGGACAGTGGGAGCAATCAGCCCCAGCATTTT. It specifies CASSLFRDSGSNQPQHF. The chain has TRBV4-1 and TRBJ1-5; 7 bases align to TRBD1. Germline V lookup: CDR1 MGHRA, CDR2 YSYEKL. The CDR3 covers 17 residues. V lost 4 bases and J lost 1; bases outside the gene matches: 10.

This chain connects TRBV4-2 to TRBJ2-1; possible D gene TRBD1, 5 bases. CDR3 size: 17 residues. The V and J ends lost 0 bases and 2 bases respectively, with 14 bases between them. Germline V gene sequence: CDR1 LGHNA, CDR2 YNFKEQ. DNA for the CDR3: TGTGCCAGCAGCCAAGATAAGGGGCTCATAGCCTACAATGAGCAGTTCTTC. Its protein product is CASSQDKGLIAYNEQFF.

This clone appeared once. This sequence joins TRBV30 and TRBJ1-1, with D possibly matching TRBD1 (5 bases). CDR1 is GTSNPN and CDR2 is SVGIG in the germline V gene (reference sequence). The CDR3 has 16 amino acids. Trimming removed 3 bases at V and 3 bases at J, with 20 bases between. The CDR3 region has the DNA TGTGCCTGGAGGGAGAGTTCCCTCGTAGGGGACACTGAAGCTTTCTTT. It codes for CAWRESSLVGDTEAFF. The full variable domain, with the rest looked up from reference TRBV30 and TRBJ1-1, is SQTIHQWPATLVQPVGSPLSLECTVEGTSNPNLYWYRQAAGRGLQLLFYSVGIGQISSEVPQNLSASRPQDRQFILSSKKLLLSDSGFYLCAWRESSLVGDTEAFFGQGTRLTVV.

This clone came up once. Here the CDR3 DNA reads TGTGCCAGCAGACAGGACAGAGCGAACACCGGGGAGCTGTTTTTT. Translating gives CASRQDRANTGELFF. The chain recombines TRBV27 with TRBJ2-2; the D gene is possibly TRBD1 (6 bases). V was shortened by 6 bases and J by 0 bases, with 11 bases between the two germline ends. This CDR3 has 15 amino acids. In germline, CDR1 is MNHEY, CDR2 SMNVEV (reference sequence).

The rearrangement links TRBV30 to TRBJ1-4; maybe TRBD1 (5 bases). V was shortened by 8 bases and J by 4 bases, with 14 bases between the two germline ends. CDR1 GTSNPN and CDR2 SVGIG come from the germline V gene (reference sequence). CDR3 length: 13 amino acids. Here the CDR3 reads CAADRDFNEKLFF. For the CDR3, the DNA is TGTGCCGCGGACCGGGACTTTAATGAAAAACTGTTTTTT.

This sequence joins TRBV15 and TRBJ1-5; D gene uncertain. V shed 5 bases and J shed 5 bases, with 7 bases lying between them. Germline CDR1 LNHNV, CDR2 YYDKDF (reference sequence). The CDR3 loop spans 12 amino acids. The CDR3 region has the DNA TGTGCCACCAGCCAGGCTGATCAGCCCCAGCATTTT. Residues: CATSQADQPQHF.

This chain uses TRBV19 with TRBJ1-5; D is perhaps TRBD1 (6 bases). The CDR3 spans 14 residues. Germline assignment: CDR1 LNHDA and CDR2 SQIVND (reference sequence). V lost 4 bases to trimming and J lost 3 bases, with 10 bases between them. Here the CDR3 DNA reads TGTGCCAGTAGTAGTCGGGGGGCCAATCAGCCCCAGCATTTT. The encoded protein is CASSSRGANQPQHF.

The J gene is TRBJ2-7, the V gene TRBV7-9, with TRBD1 as a possible D gene (6 bases). In germline, CDR1 is SEHNR, CDR2 FQNEAQ (reference sequence). The CDR3 runs to 15 residues. V was pared by 3 bases and J by 1 base, with 13 bases between. This chain's CDR3 is CASSLPGDGSYEQYF. The CDR3 DNA follows: TGTGCCAGCAGCTTGCCAGGGGACGGATCCTACGAGCAGTACTTC. Full variable domain (missing parts from reference TRBV7-9 and TRBJ2-7): DTGVSQNPRHKITKRGQNVTFRCDPISEHNRLYWYRQTLGQGPEFLTYFQNEAQLEKSRLLSDRFSAERPKGSFSTLEIQRTEQGDSAMYLCASSLPGDGSYEQYFGPGTRLTVT.

The CDR3 here is CASSLGALEGTEAFF. The CDR3 DNA is TGCGCCAGCAGCTTGGGGGCCCTCGAGGGAACTGAAGCTTTCTTT. The chain couples TRBV5-1 to TRBJ1-1, with D uncertain. V lost 0 bases and J lost 5, with 14 bases in between. Germline V gene sequence: CDR1 SGHRS, CDR2 YFSETQ. The CDR3 is made up of 15 amino acids. Supplemented by reference TRBV5-1 and TRBJ1-1, the full variable domain reads KAGVTQTPRYLIKTRGQQVTLSCSPISGHRSVSWYQQTPGQGLQFLFEYFSETQRNKGNFPGRFSGRQFSNSRSEMNVSTLELGDSALYLCASSLGALEGTEAFFGQGTRLTVV.

The rearrangement uses TRBV9 and TRBJ2-1; 9 positions match TRBD2. CDR3 size: 16 residues. CDR1 is SGDLS, CDR2 YYNGEE, per germline. The V segment lost 6 bases and the J segment 8 bases; nucleotides outside the gene matches: 15. The CDR3 DNA is TGTGCCAGCACCCTAGCTAGCGGGGATGGTCTGGATGAGCAGTTCTTC. This encodes CASTLASGDGLDEQFF.

The chain uses TRBV5-1 and TRBJ2-3, with 10 bases that match TRBD2. Germline CDR1 is SGHRS and CDR2 is YFSETQ. The CDR3 runs to 16 residues. The V segment lost 4 bases and the J segment 2 bases; nucleotides outside the gene matches: 7. The CDR3 DNA sequence: TGCGCCAGCAGCACCTCTAGCGGGAGCCCCACAGATACGCAGTATTTT. It encodes CASSTSSGSPTDTQYF.